Listed here are 5 T cell receptor beta chains from one sample, sequenced in a study of cytomegalovirus exposure and HLA in healthy donors. PCR involved 60 Vbeta and 13 Jbeta primers. The protocol was immunoSEQ multiplex PCR, while the TCRdb copy is restricted to in-frame clones and leaves out a portion. The sample consists of some 38,000 clones, 68% of them appearing once. Sequencing was carried out using PBMCs. All receptors derive from a man in his forties in good health and CMV-seronegative.

The rearrangement uses TRBV7-2 and TRBJ2-2, with D possibly matching TRBD1 (6 bases). V gave up 2 bases and J gave up 0 bases, with 10 bases separating them. The germline V gene encodes CDR1 SGHTA and CDR2 FQGNSA. The CDR3 extends over 16 amino acids. CDR3 bases: TGTGCCAGCAGCTTAAACGCAGGGGCGAACACCGGGGAGCTGTTTTTT. This gives the protein CASSLNAGANTGELFF.

The chain carries TRBV7-2 and TRBJ2-1; tentatively, D is TRBD2 (6 bases). The CDR3 loop spans 17 amino acids. The ends were cut back, 0 bases at V and 8 bases at J, with 20 bases in the middle. Germline-derived CDR1 and CDR2 are SGHTA and FQGNSA. The DNA for the CDR3 is TGTGCCAGCAGCTTAGCCCCATATGGCACGGGACTCGATGAGCAGTTCTTC. Translating it yields CASSLAPYGTGLDEQFF.

This chain uses TRBV25-1 with TRBJ1-2; perhaps TRBD1 as D (5 bases). V lost 6 bases, J lost 2 bases, and 13 bases lay in between. Germline CDR1 reads MGHDK; CDR2 reads SYGVNS. The CDR3 runs to 14 residues. The CDR3 DNA sequence: TGTGCCAGCAGCGCCCAGGGTAGGAACTATGGCTACACCTTC. Translating gives CASSAQGRNYGYTF.

The V and J genes are TRBV5-1 and TRBJ2-1; 7 bases agree with TRBD2. Germline V gene sequence: CDR1 SGHRS, CDR2 YFSETQ. Trimming took 5 bases from V and 1 from J; bases not matched to a gene: 6. The CDR3 spans 15 residues. CDR3 nucleotides: TGCGCCAGCAGATCGTTTAGCGGGTCCTACAATGAGCAGTTCTTC. Amino acids: CASRSFSGSYNEQFF. The whole variable domain, remainder taken from reference TRBV5-1 and TRBJ2-1, is KAGVTQTPRYLIKTRGQQVTLSCSPISGHRSVSWYQQTPGQGLQFLFEYFSETQRNKGNFPGRFSGRQFSNSRSEMNVSTLELGDSALYLCASRSFSGSYNEQFFGPGTRLTVL.

The chain is built from TRBV9 and TRBJ2-1, with D maybe TRBD2 (5 bases). The CDR3 has 15 residues. Germline loops: CDR1 SGDLS, CDR2 YYNGEE. The ends were cut back, 0 bases at V and 3 bases at J, with 10 bases in the middle. CDR3 sequence reads: CASSVDLADYNEQFF. The CDR3 DNA is TGTGCCAGCAGCGTAGACCTAGCCGACTACAATGAGCAGTTCTTC.